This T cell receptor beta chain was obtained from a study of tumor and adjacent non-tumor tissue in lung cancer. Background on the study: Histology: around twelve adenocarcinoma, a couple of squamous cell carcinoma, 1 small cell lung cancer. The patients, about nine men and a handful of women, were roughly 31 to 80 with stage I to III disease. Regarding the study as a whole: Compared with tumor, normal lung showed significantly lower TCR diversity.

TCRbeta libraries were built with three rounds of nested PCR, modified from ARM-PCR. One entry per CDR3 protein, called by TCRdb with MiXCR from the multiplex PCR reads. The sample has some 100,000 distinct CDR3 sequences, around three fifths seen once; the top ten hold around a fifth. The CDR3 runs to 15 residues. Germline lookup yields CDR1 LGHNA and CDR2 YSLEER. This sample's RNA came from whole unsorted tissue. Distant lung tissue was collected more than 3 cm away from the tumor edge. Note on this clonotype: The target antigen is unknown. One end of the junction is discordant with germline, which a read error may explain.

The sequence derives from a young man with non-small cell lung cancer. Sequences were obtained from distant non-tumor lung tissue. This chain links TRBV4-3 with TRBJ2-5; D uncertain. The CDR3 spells CASNQELASEEIQYF. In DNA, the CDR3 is TGCGCCAGCAACCAAGAATTGGCGAGTGAAGAGATCCAGTACTTC.